This T cell receptor beta chain was obtained from a study of Graves' ophthalmopathy and Graves' hyperthyroidism. V gave up 8 bases and J gave up 2 bases, with 9 bases separating them. The CDR3 is 12 amino acids. Germline CDR1 reads MNHNS; CDR2 reads SASEGT. Using RNA transcripts, the TCR beta CDR3 regions were amplified. The first round was an RT-PCR with HTBI primers, and the second round was a multiplex PCR. TCRdb re-called the multiplex PCR reads through MiXCR, storing one row per CDR3 protein. The sample records under 200,000 distinct CDR3 sequences, roughly two fifths being singletons. The rearrangement uses TRBV6-1 and TRBJ1-2; D gene uncertain. The sequencing sample was made of peripheral blood. This clonotype originated in a middle-aged woman with Graves' ophthalmopathy. CDR3 DNA sequence: TGTGCCAGCGGGAGAGCCAACTATGGCTACACCTTC. Protein: CASGRANYGYTF.